Listed here are 3 T cell receptor beta chains from one sample, sequenced in a study of spatial heterogeneity in lung cancer. TCRdb ran MiXCR on the 5' RACE reads and lists one entry per CDR3 protein. The table lists about 75,000 distinct CDR3 sequences, 13% of them singletons. As to time point: sample taken at primary tumor resection. Unsorted whole RNA from tumor, nontumor lung or frozen PBMC underwent sequencing. This specimen consisted of PBMCs, obtained at surgery. These receptors all come from a male donor with early-stage non-small cell lung cancer.

This clonotype appeared a few times. CDR3 sequence (DNA): TGTGCCACCAGCAGAGTGAGGGCAGGGGGCAATGAAAAACTGTTTTTT. Its protein product is CATSRVRAGGNEKLFF. This chain links TRBV15 with TRBJ1-4; 8 bases are shared with TRBD1. V shed 1 base, J shed 5 bases, and the junction held 6 bases outside the gene matches. Germline assignment: CDR1 LNHNV and CDR2 YYDKDF (reference sequence). The CDR3 contains 16 residues.

This clonotype has a handful of counts. The rearrangement links TRBV12-3 or TRBV12-4 to TRBJ2-7; 7 bases line up with TRBD1. Trimming at V came to 5 bases and at J to 1 base, leaving 8 bases not matched to a gene. This CDR3 has 15 amino acids. The CDR3 reads CASSPKNRGSYEQYF. CDR3 coding DNA: TGTGCCAGCAGTCCCAAGAACAGGGGATCCTACGAGCAGTACTTC.

This clonotype was seen ten or more times. The chain has TRBV28 and TRBJ1-1; D gene unclear. Trimming shortened V by 4 bases and J by 6 bases, and 12 bases separated the two germline ends. From germline, CDR1 is MDHEN and CDR2 SYDVKM. This CDR3 is 13 amino acids long. Here the CDR3 reads CASSSHGRPEAFF. The CDR3 DNA reads TGTGCCAGCAGTTCCCACGGACGGCCTGAAGCTTTCTTT.